Listed here is a single TCR beta chain. Other DNA sequences in the same sample also yield this CDR3. This entry comes from a study of blood T cell repertoires in COVID-19. All enrollees were roughly 18 to 89 years old and from roughly 26 US areas. During the 2 weeks before they entered the study, exposed participants had met someone with a PCR-confirmed or clinician-diagnosed COVID-19 case. In the source study's methods: Quantification of nucleated cells was approximated via reference gene primer amplification. Data came from immunoSEQ multiplex PCR; TCRdb stores just in-frame clones and leaves some out. V, J and clone size reflect that table, while D and trimming were determined from the DNA. This sample has 400,000 to 500,000 clones, with 70% to 90% found just once. Germline CDR1 reads KGHSH; CDR2 reads LQKENI. CDR3 length: 12 amino acids. V was pared by 3 bases and J by 6 bases, with 6 bases between.

The receptor's source is a woman aged 18-30 years who had been exposed to COVID-19. The chain recombines TRBV18 with TRBJ2-1; D might be TRBD2 (6 bases). Sample: PBMCs or T cells enriched from blood (not recorded which). DNA of the CDR3: TGTGCCAGCTCACCGGGGGGCAATGAGCAGTTCTTC. Amino acids: CASSPGGNEQFF.